This T cell receptor (beta chain) was observed in a study of chemoradiotherapy in HPV16-positive cancers. Study overall: Candidate HPV-specific clones and shared TCR motifs came from two HPV16-positive patients.

This clone was recorded a few times. Its antigen remains unknown. The table came from immunoSEQ multiplex PCR; TCRdb's copy has only in-frame clones and leaves some out. The sample yields roughly 30,000 clones, 92% seen once. The study, taken as a whole, reports: Better recurrence-free survival went with HPV-responsive T-cell expansion in HPV16-positive patients. Candidate HPV-specific clones and E7-related TCR motifs grew in tumor during treatment.

Looked up from germline, CDR1 is SGHNT and CDR2 is YYREEE (reference sequence). Trimming took off 7 bases at V and 2 bases at J, with 18 bases between the two ends. The CDR3 contains 15 residues. This material consisted of blood, taken from a patient who underwent chemoradiotherapy. The V gene is TRBV5-4, the J gene TRBJ1-2; D call uncertain. The TCR was taken from a human donor with HPV-associated anogenital cancer. The CDR3: CASGKYSSNNYGYTF. The DNA for the CDR3 is TGTGCCAGCGGCAAGTACAGCTCTAACAACTATGGCTACACCTTC.